These 14 T cell receptor beta chains came from one sample sequenced in a study of blood T cell repertoires in COVID-19. Repertoires were generated with immunoSEQ multiplex PCR, while TCRdb's copy carries only in-frame clones and drops some. The sample has some 100,000 clones, 81% seen once. Material for sequencing was peripheral blood. The receptors shown here come from a man in his fifties or sixties with acute or convalescent COVID-19.

As concerns this clone: Other DNA variants within this sample encode the same CDR3. The chain uses TRBV7-3 and TRBJ2-5, with TRBD2 matching 8 bases. The germline CDR1 and CDR2 sequences are SGHTA and FQGTGA. With V trimmed by 4 bases and J by 2 bases, 6 bases remained unmatched. The CDR3 is 15 residues long. The CDR3 region is CASSSAGGRQETQYF. CDR3 DNA: TGTGCCAGCAGCTCTGCAGGCGGGAGGCAAGAGACCCAGTACTTC.

The chain combines TRBV5-4 with TRBJ1-4; 10 bases are a match to TRBD1. This CDR3 contains 16 residues. The V gene end was trimmed by 1 base and the J gene end by 6 bases; junction bases not matched to a gene: 6. Germline V gives CDR1 SGHNT, CDR2 YYREEE (reference sequence). In DNA form, the CDR3 reads TGTGCCAGCAGCTTGTCGATCGGGACAGGGGATGAAAAACTGTTTTTT. Protein: CASSLSIGTGDEKLFF.

At least ten counts were recorded for this clone. Other DNA sequences in the same sample also yield this CDR3. The chain carries TRBV7-2 and TRBJ1-2; the D is unclear. The CDR3 runs to 11 residues. CDR1 SGHTA and CDR2 FQGNSA come from the germline V gene. Trimming took off 5 bases at V and 2 bases at J, with 3 bases between the two ends. CDR3 in DNA: TGTGCCAGCAGCCAAAACTATGGCTACACCTTC. Protein sequence: CASSQNYGYTF.

This clone was counted only a few times. The chain has TRBV30 and TRBJ2-7, with D maybe TRBD2 (6 bases). The ends were cut back, 0 bases at V and 8 bases at J, with 20 bases in the middle. The CDR3 spans 15 residues. In germline, CDR1 is GTSNPN, CDR2 SVGIG (reference sequence). CDR3 coding DNA: TGTGCCTGGAGTGTACGGGGGTCATCTCCGCGGCAGCAGTACTTC. The encoded protein is CAWSVRGSSPRQQYF. The whole variable domain, filled in from reference TRBV30 and TRBJ2-7, reads SQTIHQWPATLVQPVGSPLSLECTVEGTSNPNLYWYRQAAGRGLQLLFYSVGIGQISSEVPQNLSASRPQDRQFILSSKKLLLSDSGFYLCAWSVRGSSPRQQYFGPGTRLTVT.

The chain couples TRBV28 to TRBJ1-5, with a possible D match to TRBD1 (5 bases). The germline V gene encodes CDR1 MDHEN and CDR2 SYDVKM. V gave up 8 bases and J gave up 11 bases, with 19 bases separating them. This CDR3 spans 13 amino acids. CDR3 DNA: TGTGCCAGCCAGTCCCCAGGGATTATGGCCCAGCATTTT. As protein: CASQSPGIMAQHF. The full variable domain, with the rest looked up from reference TRBV28 and TRBJ1-5, is DVKVTQSSRYLVKRTGEKVFLECVQDMDHENMFWYRQDPGLGLRLIYFSYDVKMKEKGDIPEGYSVSREKKERFSLILESASTNQTSMYLCASQSPGIMAQHFGDGTRLSIL.

This clone turned up a few times. The gene calls are TRBV18 and TRBJ1-1; D perhaps matches TRBD1 (6 bases). V was pared by 4 bases and J by 8 bases, with 11 bases between. Germline values: CDR1 KGHSH, CDR2 LQKENI. The CDR3 spans 12 residues. The CDR3 is CASSRMDSEAFF. DNA of the CDR3: TGTGCCAGCTCACGAATGGACAGCGAAGCTTTCTTT.

The gene calls are TRBV4-1 and TRBJ2-5; 9 bases match TRBD2. The length of the CDR3 is 17 residues. The germline V gene has CDR1 MGHRA and CDR2 YSYEKL. J was trimmed by 1 base and V by 0 bases; bases with no gene match: 6. The CDR3 DNA follows: TGCGCCAGCAGCCAAGATTGGGCTAGCGGGATCCAAGAGACCCAGTACTTC. Translated, it gives CASSQDWASGIQETQYF.

The chain links TRBV27 to TRBJ1-2, with unresolved D. CDR3 size: 16 residues. V was shortened by 4 bases and J by 4 bases, with 19 bases between the two germline ends. The germline V gene encodes CDR1 MNHEY and CDR2 SMNVEV (reference sequence). DNA of the CDR3: TGTGCCAGCAGTTCCGGAGTACCATGGCAGAGCTATGGCTACACCTTC. Translating it yields CASSSGVPWQSYGYTF.

This chain connects TRBV7-2 to TRBJ2-3; TRBD1 agrees at 7 bases. From germline, CDR1 is SGHTA and CDR2 FQGNSA. V dropped 5 bases and J dropped 8; count of bases not matched to a gene: 7. The CDR3 totals 13 residues. CDR3: CASSNQGVGTQYF. DNA of the CDR3: TGTGCCAGCAGCAATCAGGGGGTTGGTACGCAGTATTTT.

V usage is TRBV18 and J usage is TRBJ2-2; 7 nucleotides line up with TRBD1. Germline values: CDR1 KGHSH, CDR2 LQKENI. Trimming at V came to 3 bases and at J to 0 bases, leaving 10 bases not matched to a gene. The CDR3 loop spans 18 amino acids. The CDR3 loop is CASSPNSGGTANTGELFF. As DNA, the CDR3 is TGTGCCAGCTCACCTAACAGTGGTGGGACAGCGAACACCGGGGAGCTGTTTTTT.

This clone has a single count. V and J are TRBV6-1 and TRBJ1-1; the D is unclear. CDR3 length: 14 amino acids. Germline V gene sequence: CDR1 MNHNS, CDR2 SASEGT. V gave up 3 bases and J gave up 5 bases, with 13 bases separating them. The CDR3, as DNA: TGTGCCAGCAGTGATTTGGAAGGGAGGACTGAAGCTTTCTTT. Translating it yields CASSDLEGRTEAFF.

In this sample, this clone turned up a few times. J is TRBJ1-5 and V is TRBV28, with D unclear. V was cut by 7 bases and J by 4 bases, with 11 bases left in between. This CDR3 is 13 amino acids long. The germline V gene has CDR1 MDHEN and CDR2 SYDVKM. For the CDR3, the DNA is TGTGCCAGCACCTTGGCCCGAAATCAGCCCCAGCATTTT. It translates to CASTLARNQPQHF.

This chain joins TRBV5-1 and TRBJ1-4, with 8 bases that match TRBD1. This CDR3 contains 14 residues. V shed 4 bases, J shed 7 bases, and the junction held 6 bases outside the gene matches. Per the germline V gene, CDR1 is SGHRS and CDR2 is YFSETQ. The CDR3 nucleotides are TGCGCCAGCAGCCCCAGGACAGGGCTTGAAAAACTGTTTTTT. Encoded protein: CASSPRTGLEKLFF.

A word on this clone: The junction departs from the called germline gene at one end, perhaps through a read error. This chain connects TRBV2 to TRBJ1-4; a possible D gene is TRBD1 (6 bases). Germline-derived CDR1 and CDR2 are SNHLY and FYNNEI. The CDR3 has 14 residues. Here the CDR3 DNA reads TGTGCCAGCAGGGAAGACAGGACTAATGAAAAACTGTTTTTT. The encoded protein is CASREDRTNEKLFF.